These T cell receptor beta chains were read from a single sample in a study of T cells in Graves' hyperthyroidism and ophthalmopathy. TCRdb processed the multiplex PCR reads anew with MiXCR; each CDR3 protein has one entry. The repertoire holds 450,000 to 500,000 distinct CDR3 sequences, with roughly 22% as singletons. Material for sequencing was blood. These receptors all stem from a woman between 65 and 79 years old with Graves' ophthalmopathy. CDR3s include the opening cysteine and the closing phenylalanine or tryptophan. The order of the fields is J gene, clone size, V gene, D gene, CDR3 DNA, CDR3 protein. D genes are given only for firm matches. Size values are once, few and many counts, or a class for expanded clones, and some rows have none.

TRBJ2-1 | . | TRBV14 | . | TGTGCCAGCAGCCAAGGAAGGCATTCGGCGGGATTCGGGGATGAGCAGTTCTTC | CASSQGRHSAGFGDEQFF
TRBJ2-2 | few | TRBV11-2 | TRBD2 | TGTGCCAGCAGCTTAGCCGGGGGGATCACCGGGGAGCTGTTTTTT | CASSLAGGITGELFF
TRBJ2-3 | . | TRBV19 | . | TGTGCCAGTAGAGTACGGGGCTCAGATACGCAGTATTTT | CASRVRGSDTQYF
TRBJ2-3 | few | TRBV19 | . | TGTGCCAGTAGTACTCAAGGCCTTAGCACAGATACGCAGTATTTT | CASSTQGLSTDTQYF
TRBJ1-6 | once | TRBV7-9 | . | TGTGCCAGCAGCCGTTTTGACGGGGTTGGCTCACCCCTCCACTTT | CASSRFDGVGSPLHF
TRBJ2-2 | . | TRBV7-3 | . | TGTGCCCGCAGCAGCCCTTCTCCCAGGAACACCGGGGAGCTGTTTTTT | CARSSPSPRNTGELFF
TRBJ1-2 | many | TRBV7-9 | TRBD1 | TGTGCCAGCAGCTGGGGACAGGGAAATGGCTACACCTTC | CASSWGQGNGYTF
TRBJ1-6 | . | TRBV5-4 | . | TGTGCCAGCAGCTCCGAGCAGGGAGGAGTTGCACCCCTCCACTTT | CASSSEQGGVAPLHF
TRBJ2-1 | . | TRBV6-2/TRBV6-3 | . | TGTGCCAGCAGTTACTCTGTGAAAAAGTGGGGCGAGCCTAAATACAATGAGCAGTTCTTC | CASSYSVKKWGEPKYNEQFF
TRBJ1-2 | few | TRBV12-3/TRBV12-4 | . | TGTGCCAGCAGTTTTGGGGTTGTAGGGAGTTATGGCTACACCTTC | CASSFGVVGSYGYTF
TRBJ1-1 | . | TRBV6-2/TRBV6-3 | . | TGTGCCAGCAGTTACTGGGAATCCATGAACACTGAAGCTTTCTTT | CASSYWESMNTEAFF
TRBJ2-1 | . | TRBV27 | . | TGTTCCAGCAGTTTCCTCTCGGGGCAGGCCTGGGGGTACAATGAGCAGTTCTTC | CSSSFLSGQAWGYNEQFF
TRBJ2-1 | many | TRBV11-2 | . | TGTGCCAGCAGCTTATCTATAAATGAGCAGTTCTTC | CASSLSINEQFF
TRBJ1-1 | . | TRBV6-2/TRBV6-3 | . | TGTGCCAGCAGGGCCCTTGGGGGTGGCACTGAAGCTTTCTTT | CASRALGGGTEAFF
TRBJ2-7 | many | TRBV20-1 | . | TGCAGTGCTAGAGGGGGATCAAGCTACGAGCAGTACTTC | CSARGGSSYEQYF
TRBJ1-1 | few | TRBV28 | . | TGTGCCAGCAGTTCGGACACCAAAAACACTGAAGCTTTCTTT | CASSSDTKNTEAFF
TRBJ2-3 | few | TRBV28 | TRBD2 | TGTGCCAGCAGTTTACTGGGGACTAGCGGGAGAGCAGATACGCAGTATTTT | CASSLLGTSGRADTQYF
TRBJ2-1 | many | TRBV30 | TRBD1 | TGTGCCTGGAGTATCCGTTACCAGAGGGGGCGCAATGAGCAGTTCTTC | CAWSIRYQRGRNEQFF
TRBJ1-1 | few | TRBV6-5 | . | TGTGCCAGCAGTTACAGAGGGGGGGAAGCTTTCTTT | CASSYRGGEAFF
TRBJ2-7 | . | TRBV2 | TRBD1 | TGTGCCAGCAGTGTACAGGGGATGTACGAGCAGTACTTC | CASSVQGMYEQYF
TRBJ1-2 | many | TRBV2 | TRBD1 | TGTGCCAGCAGCCGACGCGAGGGGGCGGGCGGCTACACCTTC | CASSRREGAGGYTF
TRBJ2-1 | . | TRBV30 | . | TGTGCCTGGAGCCTGTCGGACGCGCGGGCGCAGTTCTTC | CAWSLSDARAQFF
TRBJ1-6 | . | TRBV11-2 | . | TGTGCCAGCAGCTTAGTAATGGGTAGCTCCTATAATTCACCCCTCCACTTT | CASSLVMGSSYNSPLHF
TRBJ1-5 | . | TRBV4-1 | . | TGCGCCAGCAGCCCTGCTTTTGGAGGCAATCAGCCCCAGCATTTT | CASSPAFGGNQPQHF
TRBJ1-1 | few | TRBV19 | TRBD1 | TGTGCCAGTAGTGCAGGCCGCGGACAGGGGAACACTGAAGCTTTCTTT | CASSAGRGQGNTEAFF
TRBJ1-1 | many | TRBV28 | . | TGTGCCAGCAGTTCCGACCTGACACTCGGGTCTGAAGCTTTCTTT | CASSSDLTLGSEAFF
TRBJ2-1 | few | TRBV18 | . | TGTGCCAGCTCACCACGCAGCTTAGACCGCTCGAATGAGCAGTTCTTC | CASSPRSLDRSNEQFF
TRBJ1-5 | many | TRBV28 | . | TGTGCCAGCAGCCTATGGGACACGACTAGCAATCAGCCCCAGCATTTT | CASSLWDTTSNQPQHF
TRBJ2-1 | few | TRBV7-2 | . | TGTGCCAGCAGCTTAGCCCCCGGCGGGCGGTACGAGCAGTTCTTC | CASSLAPGGRYEQFF
TRBJ2-2 | . | TRBV20-1 | . | TGCAGTGCTCCAGGGAACCCCGGGGAGCTGTTTTTT | CSAPGNPGELFF
TRBJ2-2 | . | TRBV30 | . | TGTGCCTGGAGTCCTGGGTGGGCACCGTTGGGCACCGGGGAGCTGTTTTTT | CAWSPGWAPLGTGELFF
TRBJ2-7 | . | TRBV5-1 | . | TGCGCCAGCGCTACGGGGAGTCTGGACGAGCAGTACTTC | CASATGSLDEQYF
TRBJ1-2 | . | TRBV29-1 | . | TGCAGCGCCGGAAGAAGCGAAGGCTACACCTTC | CSAGRSEGYTF
TRBJ1-4 | few | TRBV7-9 | TRBD1 | TGTGCCAGCAGCTGGGAGACAGGGGGCGGTGAAAAACTGTTTTTT | CASSWETGGGEKLFF
TRBJ2-3 | few | TRBV6-1 | TRBD1 | TGTGCCAGCAGTGAAACCCGGACAGGTCGGCTGCGCACAGATACGCAGTATTTT | CASSETRTGRLRTDTQYF
TRBJ2-4 | many | TRBV2 | TRBD1 | TGTGCCAGCCTACGACGGGACAGGGTAAACATTCAGTACTTC | CASLRRDRVNIQYF
TRBJ2-1 | few | TRBV7-8 | TRBD2 | TGTGCCAGCAGCCCCCAGACTAGCGGGAGTGGTGAGCAGTTCTTC | CASSPQTSGSGEQFF
TRBJ2-1 | . | TRBV7-9 | TRBD2 | TGTGCCAGCAGTACCACTAGCGGGAGTCAATCCTACAATGAGCAGTTCTTC | CASSTTSGSQSYNEQFF
TRBJ2-5 | many | TRBV5-1 | . | TGTGCCAGCAGCTTAGCTTCCAGTCAAGAGACCCAGTACTTC | CASSLASSQETQYF
TRBJ2-3 | many | TRBV7-2 | . | TGTGCCAGCAGCCGGCTAGCGCAACACACAGATACGCAGTATTTT | CASSRLAQHTDTQYF